The clone carrying this TCR beta chain was observed a handful of times. The antigen is not known. Germline assignment: CDR1 SGDLS and CDR2 YYNGEE. The V end was cut by 0 bases, the J end by 7 bases, with 19 bases between. The CDR3 covers 17 residues. The sample comes from a study of T cells in Graves' hyperthyroidism and ophthalmopathy. Study findings and constraints: Separation of ophthalmopathy from stable hyperthyroidism was achieved by a 13 V-J model.

Amplification yielded TCR beta CDR3 regions, with RNA transcripts as the source. HTBI primers were employed in a first-round RT-PCR of the TCR CDR3. TCRdb re-called the multiplex PCR reads with MiXCR, one entry per CDR3 protein. Of 370,000 or so distinct CDR3 sequences detected, 25% appear once; the ten largest clones hold less than 75%. The material sequenced was blood. The clonotype was recovered from a man in his forties or fifties with Graves' hyperthyroidism. The rearrangement joins TRBV9 to TRBJ2-2; D tentatively fits TRBD1 or TRBD2 (5 bases each). CDR3 region: CASSVEWASPRGGELFF. The CDR3 DNA follows: TGTGCCAGCAGCGTAGAATGGGCTAGCCCTAGGGGCGGGGAGCTGTTTTTT.